A selection of T cell receptor beta chains follows, all from one sample in a study of tumor and adjacent non-tumor tissue in lung cancer. A single record per CDR3 protein comes from TCRdb applying MiXCR to the multiplex PCR reads. The table shows 100,000 to 150,000 distinct CDR3 sequences, with 55% to 75% occurring only once. The specimen was lung tumor tissue. These receptors all come from a young man with non-small cell lung cancer. The CDR3 runs from the conserved cysteine through the conserved F or W. The order of the fields is J gene, CDR3 length, V gene, clone size, CDR3 protein. The listing skips clone size in some rows; elsewhere it reads once, few, many or a size class.

>TRBJ2-7|13|TRBV7-2|NA
CASSSGTGTEQYF
>TRBJ1-2|18|TRBV6-6|many
CASSYSRGTDLANYGYTF
>NA|12|TRBV4-1|NA
CTSSQLGYEQYF
>TRBJ2-1|15|TRBV20-1|many
CSARDLDLDHNEQFF
>TRBJ1-3|17|TRBV12-3/TRBV12-4|once
CASSPHQQGVAGNTIYF
>TRBJ1-2|15|TRBV4-1|NA
CVSSLGQGGLYGYTF
>TRBJ2-1|13|TRBV6-5|NA
CASRYLGGHEQFF
>TRBJ2-2|15|TRBV2|NA
CASSEEVPNTGELFF
>TRBJ1-4|14|TRBV4-2|NA
CASIQEQGYEKLVF
>TRBJ2-1|13|TRBV6-2/TRBV6-3|many
CASGKTGRNEQFF
>TRBJ2-3|14|TRBV11-2|NA
CARSLSVPQDTQYF
>TRBJ1-1|14|TRBV12-3/TRBV12-4|many
CASIPGAGSRVAFF
>TRBJ1-5|14|TRBV10-2|once
CASSAGGMGQPQHF
>TRBJ1-1|13|TRBV10-3|NA
CAISESGFAETFF